The source of this T cell receptor (beta chain) is a study of T cells in Graves' hyperthyroidism and ophthalmopathy. Trimming stripped 5 bases from V and 0 bases from J, with 17 bases between. Germline values: CDR1 SGHVS, CDR2 FQNEAQ. This CDR3 is built from 17 residues. The CDR3 regions of TCR beta were amplified from RNA transcripts. First-round RT-PCR targeting the TCR CDR3 was performed with the HTBI primer set. Each CDR3 protein gets one entry after TCRdb re-called the multiplex PCR reads with MiXCR. The data show roughly 380,000 distinct CDR3 sequences, around 13% seen once. Only a few counts were recorded for this clonotype. Its antigen is not known. Study results and limitations: The majority of expanded thyroid clonotypes above 0.001 also appeared in blood.

The study left out patients who had uncontrolled infection, other autoimmune disease, pregnancy or lactation. Clinical symptoms, serum thyroxine and TRAb, thyroid ultrasound and orbital computed tomography were used for the diagnoses. Sequenced: blood. The clonotype originates from a woman younger than 30 with Graves' hyperthyroidism. The chain combines TRBV7-8 with TRBJ2-1; possibly TRBD2 for D (6 bases). CDR3 in DNA: TGTGCCAGCAGCACCCGCCTAGCGCACAGCTCCTACAATGAGCAGTTCTTC. Translation gives CASSTRLAHSSYNEQFF.